This TCR beta chain was sequenced in a study of tissue T cells after allogeneic stem cell transplantation (dated by TCRdb to between 2021 and 2022). At the level of the whole study: Over an approximately three-year period, a research-autopsy study prospectively enrolled seven adult allo-HCT recipients who had steroid-refractory GVHD. All GVHD patients received grafts from donors, four unmodified and three CD34-selected to deplete T cells. Gastrointestinal GVHD was present in all GVHD patients, several lines of GVHD-directed therapy were administered to all GVHD patients, and skin involvement was additionally present in about five GVHD patients. Pre-transplant PBMCs were of recipient origin and were available from a handful of GVHD patients. For viably preserved blood and marrow, CD3+ T cells were flow-sorted when cell numbers permitted, and smaller samples went directly to DNA extraction. The study profiled TCR beta repertoires in many tissues obtained from research autopsies of patients with and without GVHD, and also in mouse models of GVHD. The human part of the study was a prospective observational study with no blinding and no randomization. Broader findings and caveats from the paper: In both patients and mice, T cells from blood and spleen picked up only a limited part of the TCR repertoire that was detected in tissues. Only a few T cell clones appeared in more than one patient, yet motif-based clustering showed tissue-specific repertoire signatures that were shared between patients. The study did not establish which tissue TCRs were alloreactive or antigen-specific, and some clones may have been host cells that persisted. A small and clinically heterogeneous patient cohort was studied, and sampling depth was acknowledged as a limitation. Within patients, how anatomically similar the tissues were was a key factor in shaping TCR repertoire composition, regardless of disease or transplant status.

Including the terminal cysteine and phenylalanine, the CDR3 comprises 13 residues. The retained sequence is limited to the CDR3, 39 bases, with the frame set at the first base. CDR1 KGHSH and CDR2 LQKENI are derived from the germline V gene. Relative to germline, V is 9 bases shorter and J is 5 bases shorter, with 13 bases between their ends. The method was the immunoSEQ multiplex PCR assay. Adaptive Biotechnologies performed the TCRbeta CDR3 sequencing at survey depth and reported CDR3 sequences, V/J genes, productive frequency and template counts. Amplification of TCR beta CDR3 regions started from genomic DNA instead of RNA. Concerning the study's data processing: Pairwise repertoire overlap between tissues was quantified with Jensen-Shannon divergence, where 1 means complete divergence and 0 identical. Based on pairwise JSD values, tissues were grouped by single-linkage agglomerative hierarchical clustering, and the results were shown as dendrograms. GLIPH2 was run on all patient samples with simulation_depth 1000, kmer_min_depth 3, cdr3_length_cutoff 8, keeping groups with more than two unique CDR3s. A standardized tissue-overlap score extrapolated Jaccard GLIPH-group overlap across patients to a standard repertoire size of 1000 clones. Linear mixed-effect models, with tissue included as a fixed effect and individual included as a random effect, were used to assess associations of diversity with clinical or experimental variables. This is the immuneACCESS table as TCRdb keeps it, with only in-frame sequences that have V and J called. A part of the clones is gone; compared with another copy, unresolved V genes explain less than half, and the rest is unexplained. Clone size and the V and J calls come from that table; the DNA yielded D and trimming. The sample yields tens of thousands of clones; 92% were counted once. The ten biggest clones cover 3.5% to 4% of the sample.

Note on this clone: What antigen it recognizes has not been identified. No base-level quality is on record; no much larger clone is a single base apart.

According to the study, the label for this sample's time point signals: recipient (host-origin) PBMCs collected before allo-HCT. The starting material was blood, obtained before transplantation. The sequence was collected from a woman aged 35 to 70 who later had graft-versus-host disease after an allogeneic stem cell transplant. The chain was built from TRBV18 and TRBJ1-4, with TRBD1 as a weak D call on 6 bases. The CDR3: CASSGGENEKLFF. The bases read TGTGCCAGTTCCGGGGGCGAGAATGAAAAACTGTTTTTT.